Below are 18 T cell receptor beta chains sequenced from a single sample in a study of cytomegalovirus exposure and HLA in healthy donors. 60 Vbeta and 13 Jbeta primers were used in PCR. Using immunoSEQ multiplex PCR, the repertoire was profiled, and TCRdb retains in-frame clones only, with some absent. This table has approximately 110,000 clones, approximately 82% appearing once. Material: PBMCs. The source is a man aged 35-49 years in good health and CMV-seropositive.

The V and J genes are TRBV5-4 and TRBJ2-5; perhaps TRBD1 as D (5 bases). The germline V gene has CDR1 SGHNT and CDR2 YYREEE (reference sequence). V lost 3 bases and J 3 bases, leaving 21 bases between the germline ends. The CDR3 consists of 17 residues. The DNA for the CDR3 is TGTGCCAGCAGCTACTGGTCCGAGGATAGGGGAAAAGAGACCCAGTACTTC. This sequence encodes CASSYWSEDRGKETQYF.

This chain links TRBV15 with TRBJ2-5; 7 nucleotides line up with TRBD1. V lost 2 bases to trimming and J lost 5 bases; unmatched junction nucleotides: 5. CDR1 and CDR2 (germline): LNHNV, YYDKDF (reference sequence). The CDR3 sequence is 14 residues long. The chain's CDR3 is CATSRRTGEETQYF. The CDR3 coding sequence is TGTGCCACCAGCAGACGTACAGGGGAGGAGACCCAGTACTTC.

CDR3 coding DNA: TGTGCCTGGAATAGACAGGGGATCGGCACTGAAGCTTTCTTT. Protein product: CAWNRQGIGTEAFF. This sequence joins TRBV30 and TRBJ1-1; 8 bases align to TRBD1. CDR3 size: 14 residues. Germline V gene sequence: CDR1 GTSNPN, CDR2 SVGIG (reference sequence). V lost 4 bases to trimming and J lost 4 bases; unmatched junction nucleotides: 8. Supplemented by reference TRBV30 and TRBJ1-1, the full variable domain reads SQTIHQWPATLVQPVGSPLSLECTVEGTSNPNLYWYRQAAGRGLQLLFYSVGIGQISSEVPQNLSASRPQDRQFILSSKKLLLSDSGFYLCAWNRQGIGTEAFFGQGTRLTVV.

The J gene is TRBJ1-5, the V gene TRBV13; D gene unclear. V was clipped by 1 base and J by 2 bases, with 15 bases between them. The germline V gene has CDR1 PRHDT and CDR2 FYEKMQ (reference sequence). This CDR3 comprises 17 residues. CDR3 residues: CASSLVGTWERNQPQHF. CDR3 nucleotide sequence: TGTGCCAGCAGCTTAGTGGGCACCTGGGAGCGCAATCAGCCCCAGCATTTT.

This chain links TRBV10-3 with TRBJ1-1; tentatively, D is TRBD1 (6 bases). Germline V gene lookup returns CDR1 ENHRY and CDR2 SYGVKD. The V end lost 6 bases, the J end lost 0 bases, and 14 bases lay between the germline ends. This CDR3 spans 15 amino acids. This CDR3 is CAISGAGDLNTEAFF. DNA for the CDR3: TGTGCCATCAGCGGTGCAGGGGATCTGAACACTGAAGCTTTCTTT.

The V gene is TRBV15, the J gene TRBJ1-6; 7 nucleotides agree with TRBD1. J gave up 8 bases and V 0 bases, and 4 bases lay outside the gene matches. The CDR3 runs 15 residues. The germline V gene has CDR1 LNHNV and CDR2 YYDKDF (reference sequence). The DNA for the CDR3 is TGTGCCACCAGCAGAGATACGGGACAGTATTCACCCCTCCACTTT. Translating gives CATSRDTGQYSPLHF.

The chain links TRBV28 to TRBJ1-2; 7 nucleotides align to TRBD1. Germline trimming cut 8 bases from V and 3 bases from J; bases unmatched to any gene: 9. The CDR3 runs to 14 residues. Germline V lookup: CDR1 MDHEN, CDR2 SYDVKM. CDR3 amino acids: CASFLGQPYYGYTF. DNA of the CDR3: TGTGCCAGCTTCCTGGGACAGCCGTACTATGGCTACACCTTC.

V and J are TRBV7-3 and TRBJ2-5, with 8 positions matching TRBD1. The closer fit of TRBJ2-7 to the DNA end suggests the J call may be wrong. The germline gives CDR1 SGHTA, CDR2 FQGTGA. The CDR3 is 14 residues long. In nucleotides, the CDR3 is TGTGCCAGCAGCACGGACAGGGCATCCTACGAGCAGTACTTC. Translating gives CASSTDRASYEQYF.

The chain carries TRBV19 and TRBJ1-5; 9 nucleotides align to TRBD1. Unmatched junction bases numbered 3, after V lost 1 base and J lost 5 bases. The germline V gene encodes CDR1 LNHDA and CDR2 SQIVND (reference sequence). The CDR3 runs to 15 residues. The CDR3 here is CASSIGWDRDQPQHF. The CDR3 DNA reads TGTGCCAGTAGTATAGGGTGGGACAGGGATCAGCCCCAGCATTTT.

The genes are TRBV19 and TRBJ2-5; D is undetermined. The CDR3 is 15 residues long. CDR1 LNHDA and CDR2 SQIVND come from the germline V gene (reference sequence). The V end lost 7 bases, the J end lost 5 bases, and 20 bases lay between the germline ends. CDR3 in amino acids: CASTPDVAGKETQYF. CDR3 sequence (DNA): TGTGCCAGTACTCCCGATGTAGCCGGAAAGGAGACCCAGTACTTC.

The genes are TRBV27 and TRBJ1-5, with D perhaps matching TRBD1 (5 bases). The CDR3 sequence is 12 residues long. V lost 7 bases and J lost 2, with 6 bases in between. CDR1 and CDR2 (germline): MNHEY, SMNVEV (reference sequence). CDR3 in DNA: TGTGCCAGCAAAGGGGGCAATCAGCCCCAGCATTTT. Translation: CASKGGNQPQHF.

The V and J genes are TRBV30 and TRBJ1-2; D is perhaps TRBD1 (6 bases). Germline CDR1 and CDR2: GTSNPN and SVGIG (reference sequence). Trimming removed 1 base at V and 5 bases at J, with 11 bases between. The CDR3 extends over 13 amino acids. CDR3 nucleotide sequence: TGTGCCTGGAGTGAGGACAGAGAGTATGGCTACACCTTC. Translation: CAWSEDREYGYTF.

The V call is TRBV7-3, the J call TRBJ1-2; 9 nucleotides agree with TRBD1. Germline V lookup: CDR1 SGHTA, CDR2 FQGTGA. V was pared by 5 bases and J by 4 bases, with 5 bases of the junction left unmatched. The CDR3 runs 14 residues. CDR3 DNA: TGTGCCAGCAGCCAGGACAGGGGATCCTATGGCTACACCTTC. Protein sequence: CASSQDRGSYGYTF.

This clone was seen a few times. The rearrangement links TRBV29-1 to TRBJ2-1; TRBD2 agrees at 12 bases. In germline, CDR1 is SQVTM, CDR2 ANQGSEA. Trimming at V came to 4 bases and at J to 6 bases, leaving 7 bases not matched to a gene. CDR3 length: 15 residues. Here the CDR3 DNA reads TGCAGCGTTGGACCTAGCGGGAGGGCCGGCAATGAGCAGTTCTTC. Its protein is CSVGPSGRAGNEQFF.

CDR3 DNA sequence: TGTGCCAGCAGCTTGAGGGCAGGGGGCGCGTCCTACGAGCAGTACTTC. Its translation is CASSLRAGGASYEQYF. The chain uses TRBV5-6 and TRBJ2-7; 8 positions match TRBD1. V gave up 1 base and J gave up 1 base; unmatched junction bases: 7. CDR3 length equals 16 residues. Per germline, CDR1 SGHDT and CDR2 YYEEEE.

CDR3 residues: CASTRGTGSYEQYF. CDR3 sequence (DNA): TGTGCCAGCACCAGGGGGACAGGGTCCTACGAGCAGTACTTC. The chain is built from TRBV2 and TRBJ2-7; 9 bases align to TRBD1. The CDR3 contains 14 residues. Trimming took 7 bases from V and 1 from J; bases not matched to a gene: 5. Germline CDR1 SNHLY, CDR2 FYNNEI.

This clone has only one observation. The J gene is TRBJ2-7, the V gene TRBV4-3, with 8 bases matching TRBD2. CDR3 length equals 15 residues. V lost 1 base to trimming and J lost 2 bases; unmatched junction nucleotides: 4. Looked up from germline, CDR1 is LGHNA and CDR2 is YSLEER. CDR3 DNA: TGCGCCAGCAGCCAAGGAACTAGCGGCACCTACGAGCAGTACTTC. Translating gives CASSQGTSGTYEQYF.

This chain joins TRBV29-1 and TRBJ2-3, with 7 bases identical to TRBD2. The CDR3 has 10 residues. Germline CDR1 reads SQVTM; CDR2 reads ANQGSEA. With 7 bases clipped from V and 5 bases from J, the junction kept 0 bases outside the gene matches. DNA for the CDR3: TGCAGCGGCGGGGGAGATACGCAGTATTTT. It translates to CSGGGDTQYF.